This entry lists 18 T cell receptor beta chains sequenced from one sample in a study of T cells in women clearing cervical HPV infection. Only in-frame clones appear in the TCRdb table, and some are missing; sequencing was by immunoSEQ multiplex PCR. The data show some 30,000 clones, and the top ten clones hold 1.6%. Material: blood buffy coat. Receptor source: a woman aged 18 to 69 with a cervical HPV16 infection that either progressed to CIN3+ or cleared (not recorded which).

As concerns this clone: The read comes to an end 3 residues before the CDR3 does, leaving the germline J gene to fill in the end. This CDR3 is also generated by other DNA sequences in the sample. This chain joins TRBV19 and TRBJ1-4; D is perhaps TRBD1 (5 bases). This CDR3 comprises 15 residues. Germline CDR1 reads LNHDA; CDR2 reads SQIVND (reference sequence). CDR3 region: CASSIQGAGANVLFF. CDR3 bases read: TGTGCCAGTAGTATACAGGGCGCTGGGGCCAACGTA.

Comment on this clone: The read stops 3 residues short of the end of the CDR3; the missing end is completed from the germline J gene. This rearrangement joins TRBV7-8 to TRBJ1-1; 11 positions agree with TRBD1. The CDR3 contains 16 residues. With 5 bases clipped from V and 1 base from J, the junction kept 6 bases outside the gene matches. Germline V gives CDR1 SGHVS, CDR2 FQNEAQ. The CDR3 DNA, read in part, is TGTGCCAGCAGCCTCCGGGACAGGGGGTCGAACACTGAA. Its translation is CASSLRDRGSNTE. From start to end, the CDR3 is CASSLRDRGSNTEAFF. Based on the CDR3 plus reference TRBV7-8 and TRBJ1-1, the full variable domain is GAGVSQSPRYKVAKRGQDVALRCDPISGHVSLFWYQQALGQGPEFLTYFQNEAQLDKSGLPSDRFFAERPEGSVSTLKIQRTQQEDSAVYLCASSLRDRGSNTEAFFGQGTRLTVV.

With respect to this clone: The read stops 3 residues short of the end of the CDR3; the missing end is completed from the germline J gene. The V call is TRBV2, the J call TRBJ1-1, with D unresolved. V lost 4 bases and J 1 base, leaving 13 bases between the germline ends. There are 15 residues in the CDR3. CDR1 is SNHLY and CDR2 is FYNNEI in the germline V gene. CDR3 region: CASSASDLGNTEAFF. The sequenced part of the CDR3 DNA is TGTGCCAGCAGTGCAAGCGATTTGGGGAACACTGAA.

To note about this clone: The observed sequence ends 3 residues before the CDR3 terminus, with the missing tail filled in from the germline J gene. The chain joins TRBV2 to TRBJ2-5; 9 bases are a match to TRBD2. With 6 bases clipped from V and 3 bases from J, the junction kept 5 bases outside the gene matches. Germline V gives CDR1 SNHLY, CDR2 FYNNEI. This CDR3 region has 14 residues. The CDR3 here is CASSAERGEETQYF. The CDR3 DNA, read in part, is TGTGCCAGCAGCGCTGAGCGGGGGGAAGAGACC.

CDR3 loop: CASSLTSVNTGELFF. CDR3 DNA, as far as it was read: TGTGCCAGCAGCTTGACTAGCGTGAACACCGGGGAG. The V gene is TRBV5-6, the J gene TRBJ2-2; 7 bases are a match to TRBD2. The read halts 3 residues ahead of the CDR3 end, with the missing end drawn from the germline J gene. The V and J ends lost 1 base and 1 base, in that order; junction bases with no gene match: 1. The CDR3 spans 15 residues. The germline CDR1 and CDR2 sequences are SGHDT and YYEEEE.

A remark on this clone: The CDR3 is cut off 3 residues early in the read; its end comes from the germline J gene. V usage is TRBV2 and J usage is TRBJ2-4, with TRBD2 matching over 11 bases. This CDR3 has 18 amino acids. The germline gives CDR1 SNHLY, CDR2 FYNNEI. The trim removed 6 bases at V and 2 bases at J, leaving 12 bases unmatched. The sequenced part of the CDR3 DNA is TGTGCCAGCAGGGGGGGCACTAGCGGGAGACCCCCCAAAAACATT. It translates to CASRGGTSGRPPKNI. The full CDR3 protein is CASRGGTSGRPPKNIQYF.

Note on this clone: Sequencing ends 3 residues short of the CDR3 end; the germline J gene provides the rest. The J gene is TRBJ2-7, the V gene TRBV19, with D possibly TRBD1 on 5 matching bases. The germline V gene encodes CDR1 LNHDA and CDR2 SQIVND (reference sequence). V was shortened by 10 bases and J by 5 bases, with 18 bases between the two germline ends. This CDR3 has 13 residues. CDR3 bases read: TGTGCCATTGCCAGGGTCCTCCGGAACGAG. Protein: CAIARVLRNE. In full, the CDR3 reads CAIARVLRNEQYF.

A note on this clone: The sequence runs out 3 residues before the end of the CDR3; the remainder is reconstructed from the germline J gene. This chain links TRBV5-4 with TRBJ2-3; 7 nucleotides match TRBD2. V was pared by 0 bases and J by 2 bases, with 3 bases of the junction left unmatched. CDR1 and CDR2 (germline): SGHNT, YYREEE (reference sequence). This CDR3 has 15 amino acids. The sequenced part of the CDR3 DNA is TGTGCCAGCAGCTTGGGGGGACTATACACAGATACG. Its translation is CASSLGGLYTDT. The entire CDR3 protein reads CASSLGGLYTDTQYF.

As to this clone: The read terminates 3 residues before the CDR3 end, so the remaining end is supplied by the germline J gene. The V and J genes are TRBV2 and TRBJ2-7; D may be TRBD1 (6 bases). The ends were cut back, 1 base at V and 6 bases at J, with 16 bases in the middle. CDR1 and CDR2 (germline): SNHLY, FYNNEI. This CDR3 has 15 amino acids. The CDR3 loop is CASSEVGAEVGEQYF. CDR3 DNA, as far as it was read: TGTGCCAGCAGTGAAGTGGGGGCCGAGGTAGGCGAG.

Partial CDR3 DNA: TGCAGTGCTAGAGAACAGGGCTATGGC. It specifies CSAREQGYG. The CDR3 reads in full as CSAREQGYGYTF. The rearrangement joins TRBV20-1 to TRBJ1-2; tentative D call: TRBD1 (6 bases). The missing CDR3 end, 3 residues past where the read stops, is filled in from the germline J gene. Germline values: CDR1 DFQATT, CDR2 SNEGSKA (reference sequence). V was trimmed by 0 bases and J by 4 bases, leaving 6 bases between them. The CDR3 runs to 12 residues.

Comments on this clone: The read finishes 3 residues shy of the CDR3 end, and the germline J gene is used to complete it. This chain joins TRBV20-1 and TRBJ1-2; perhaps TRBD1 as D (6 bases). The CDR3 extends over 12 amino acids. The V end lost 1 base, the J end lost 7 bases, and 10 bases lay between the germline ends. Germline CDR1 and CDR2: DFQATT and SNEGSKA (reference sequence). CDR3 DNA (partial): TGCAGTGCTAGAGCGGGGGGCAGTGGC. Its translation is CSARAGGSG. The entire CDR3 reads CSARAGGSGYTF.

For this clone: The CDR3 end lies 3 residues beyond the end of the read and is filled in from the germline J gene. The chain couples TRBV7-2 to TRBJ2-2, with D perhaps matching TRBD1 (5 bases). The CDR3 covers 15 residues. The germline gives CDR1 SGHTA, CDR2 FQGNSA. CDR3: CASSLVAGMDSPLFF. The covered CDR3 bases are TGTGCCAGCAGCTTAGTCGCAGGGATGGATTCACCG. The entire variable domain, with the rest obtained from reference TRBV7-2 and TRBJ2-2, is as follows: GAGVSQSPSNKVTEKGKDVELRCDPISGHTALYWYRQSLGQGLEFLIYFQGNSAPDKSGLPSDRFSAERTGGSVSTLTIQRTQQEDSAVYLCASSLVAGMDSPLFFGEGSRLTVL.

CDR3 amino acids: CASSQSPMTLMNTEAFF. The DNA read from the CDR3 is TGCGCCAGCAGTCAATCGCCCATGACTTTAATGAACACTGAA. This rearrangement joins TRBV23-1 to TRBJ1-1; no clear D gene. The read comes to an end 3 residues before the CDR3 does, leaving the germline J gene to fill in the end. TRBV23-1 is an open reading frame whose function is uncertain. V shed 0 bases and J shed 0 bases, with 14 bases lying between them. The CDR3 is 17 amino acids.

In regard to this clone: The CDR3 end lies 3 residues beyond the end of the read and is filled in from the germline J gene. The chain joins TRBV6-1 to TRBJ1-2, with 9 bases lining up with TRBD1. V lost 4 bases and J lost 3; bases outside the gene matches: 3. The germline V gene encodes CDR1 MNHNS and CDR2 SASEGT. There are 14 residues in the CDR3. The DNA read from the CDR3 is TGTGCCAGCAGTGTTACAGGGGGCGACTATGGC. Translating it yields CASSVTGGDYG. The whole CDR3 region reads CASSVTGGDYGYTF.

Details on this clone: The read gets to within 3 residues of the CDR3 end, and the germline J gene fills in the rest. This chain joins TRBV6-1 and TRBJ1-1; 9 nucleotides agree with TRBD1. The germline V gene has CDR1 MNHNS and CDR2 SASEGT. The V segment lost 4 bases and the J segment 5 bases; nucleotides outside the gene matches: 2. This CDR3 is built from 13 residues. Partial CDR3 DNA: TGTGCCAGCAGTGCACAGGGGGCGACTGAA. Translation: CASSAQGATE. The CDR3, in full, reads CASSAQGATEAFF.

Comment on this clone: The CDR3 is cut off 3 residues early in the read; its end comes from the germline J gene. The chain uses TRBV6-2 or TRBV6-3 and TRBJ2-7; no clear D gene. Germline V CDR1 and CDR2: MNHEY, SVGEGT. This CDR3 contains 15 residues. Trimming took 2 bases from V and 2 from J, leaving 13 bases between them. The sequenced CDR3 bases are TGTGCCAGCAGTTACCCCGCATCACCGGCCTACGAG. It yields the protein CASSYPASPAYE. The whole CDR3 sequence reads CASSYPASPAYEQYF.

As regards this clone: The read falls 3 residues short of the CDR3 end, and the missing part is taken from the germline J gene. This chain joins TRBV7-2 and TRBJ2-1; no clear D gene. Deletions cut 3 bases from V and 3 bases from J, with 12 bases between. The CDR3 extends over 15 amino acids. Germline-derived CDR1 and CDR2 are SGHTA and FQGNSA. CDR3 DNA (partial): TGTGCCAGCAGCTTCTTGGGCAGGCGCTACAATGAG. As protein: CASSFLGRRYNE. The whole CDR3 sequence reads CASSFLGRRYNEQFF.

Regarding this clone: From the germline J gene comes the end of the CDR3, since the read stops 3 residues before it. The chain uses TRBV5-1 and TRBJ2-5, with 9 bases that match TRBD1. Germline CDR1 reads SGHRS; CDR2 reads YFSETQ. Trimming took 4 bases from V and 5 from J; bases not matched to a gene: 9. The CDR3 consists of 15 residues. The covered CDR3 bases are TGCGCCAGCAGCGCCCTAACAGGGGGCGGGGAGACC. Residues: CASSALTGGGET. The full CDR3 sequence reads CASSALTGGGETQYF.